These T cell receptor beta chains were read from a single sample in a study of high-grade serous ovarian cancer treatment subgroups. The table came from immunoSEQ multiplex PCR; TCRdb's copy has only in-frame clones and leaves some out. The repertoire holds fewer than 20,000 clones, with around 79% as singletons. The sequenced material came from tumor tissue. Every receptor here comes from a human donor with high-grade serous ovarian cancer. CDR3s include the opening cysteine and the closing phenylalanine or tryptophan. Fields, in order: J gene, V gene, CDR3 protein.

j_call: TRBJ2-1; v_call: TRBV2; cdr3_aa: CASSEALGLNNEQFF
j_call: TRBJ2-7; v_call: TRBV19; cdr3_aa: CARTQSALSSYEQYF
j_call: TRBJ1-3; v_call: TRBV11-1; cdr3_aa: CASSSQGNTIYF
j_call: TRBJ2-1; v_call: TRBV7-9; cdr3_aa: CASSLDGEGARNEQFF
j_call: TRBJ2-3; v_call: TRBV7-2; cdr3_aa: CASSPGLVAGSTDTQYF
j_call: TRBJ2-1; v_call: TRBV14; cdr3_aa: CASSQVQGAGSEQFF
j_call: TRBJ2-2; v_call: TRBV5-1; cdr3_aa: CASSFKGGAGELFF
j_call: TRBJ1-5; v_call: TRBV6-6; cdr3_aa: CASSYSPEPQHF
j_call: TRBJ2-7; v_call: TRBV7-2; cdr3_aa: CASSLVAMLSYEQYF
j_call: TRBJ2-2; v_call: TRBV7-3; cdr3_aa: CASSLNPATLQGRSTGELFF
j_call: -; v_call: TRBV5-1; cdr3_aa: CASSLEGQPYEQYF
j_call: TRBJ2-3; v_call: TRBV9; cdr3_aa: CASSTTHPTSGRASRASDTQYF
j_call: TRBJ1-1; v_call: TRBV21-1; cdr3_aa: CASSKGERGMNTEAFF